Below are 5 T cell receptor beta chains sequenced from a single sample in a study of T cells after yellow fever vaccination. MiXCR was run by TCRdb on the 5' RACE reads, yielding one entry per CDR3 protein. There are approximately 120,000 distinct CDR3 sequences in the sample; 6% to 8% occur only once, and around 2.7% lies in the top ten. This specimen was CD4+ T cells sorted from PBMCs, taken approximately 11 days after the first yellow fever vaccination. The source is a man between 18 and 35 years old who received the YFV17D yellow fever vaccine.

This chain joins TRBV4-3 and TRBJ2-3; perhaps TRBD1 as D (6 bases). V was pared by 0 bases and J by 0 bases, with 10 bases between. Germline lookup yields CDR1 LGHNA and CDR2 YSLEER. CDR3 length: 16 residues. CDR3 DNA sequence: TGCGCCAGCAGCCAAGATGGGGGACAAAGCACAGATACGCAGTATTTT. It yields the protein CASSQDGGQSTDTQYF.

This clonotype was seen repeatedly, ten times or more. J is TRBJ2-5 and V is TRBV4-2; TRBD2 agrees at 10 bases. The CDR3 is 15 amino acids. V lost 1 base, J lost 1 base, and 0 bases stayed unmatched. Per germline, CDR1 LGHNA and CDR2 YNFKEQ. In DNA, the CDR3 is TGTGCCAGCAGCCAAGGGACTAGCGGCCAAGAGACCCAGTACTTC. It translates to CASSQGTSGQETQYF.

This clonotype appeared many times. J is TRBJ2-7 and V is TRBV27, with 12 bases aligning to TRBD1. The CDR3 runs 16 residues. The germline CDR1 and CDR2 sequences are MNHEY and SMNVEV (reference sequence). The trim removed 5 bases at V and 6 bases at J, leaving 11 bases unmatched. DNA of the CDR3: TGTGCCAGCAGTCCGTACACCGGGACAGGGGGCGGCGAGCAGTACTTC. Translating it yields CASSPYTGTGGGEQYF.

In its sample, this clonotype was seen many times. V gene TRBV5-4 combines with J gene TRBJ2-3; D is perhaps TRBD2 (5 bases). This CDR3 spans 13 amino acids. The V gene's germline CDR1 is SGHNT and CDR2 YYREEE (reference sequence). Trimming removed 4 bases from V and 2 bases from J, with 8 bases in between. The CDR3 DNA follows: TGTGCCAGCAGCCGGGGTTACACAGATACGCAGTATTTT. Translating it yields CASSRGYTDTQYF.

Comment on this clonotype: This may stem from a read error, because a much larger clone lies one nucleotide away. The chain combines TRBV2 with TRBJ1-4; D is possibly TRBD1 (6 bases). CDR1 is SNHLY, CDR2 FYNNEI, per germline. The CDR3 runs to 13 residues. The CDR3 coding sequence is TGTGCCAGCCACAGGGAGCCTAATGAAGAACTGTTTTTT. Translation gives CASHREPNEELFF.